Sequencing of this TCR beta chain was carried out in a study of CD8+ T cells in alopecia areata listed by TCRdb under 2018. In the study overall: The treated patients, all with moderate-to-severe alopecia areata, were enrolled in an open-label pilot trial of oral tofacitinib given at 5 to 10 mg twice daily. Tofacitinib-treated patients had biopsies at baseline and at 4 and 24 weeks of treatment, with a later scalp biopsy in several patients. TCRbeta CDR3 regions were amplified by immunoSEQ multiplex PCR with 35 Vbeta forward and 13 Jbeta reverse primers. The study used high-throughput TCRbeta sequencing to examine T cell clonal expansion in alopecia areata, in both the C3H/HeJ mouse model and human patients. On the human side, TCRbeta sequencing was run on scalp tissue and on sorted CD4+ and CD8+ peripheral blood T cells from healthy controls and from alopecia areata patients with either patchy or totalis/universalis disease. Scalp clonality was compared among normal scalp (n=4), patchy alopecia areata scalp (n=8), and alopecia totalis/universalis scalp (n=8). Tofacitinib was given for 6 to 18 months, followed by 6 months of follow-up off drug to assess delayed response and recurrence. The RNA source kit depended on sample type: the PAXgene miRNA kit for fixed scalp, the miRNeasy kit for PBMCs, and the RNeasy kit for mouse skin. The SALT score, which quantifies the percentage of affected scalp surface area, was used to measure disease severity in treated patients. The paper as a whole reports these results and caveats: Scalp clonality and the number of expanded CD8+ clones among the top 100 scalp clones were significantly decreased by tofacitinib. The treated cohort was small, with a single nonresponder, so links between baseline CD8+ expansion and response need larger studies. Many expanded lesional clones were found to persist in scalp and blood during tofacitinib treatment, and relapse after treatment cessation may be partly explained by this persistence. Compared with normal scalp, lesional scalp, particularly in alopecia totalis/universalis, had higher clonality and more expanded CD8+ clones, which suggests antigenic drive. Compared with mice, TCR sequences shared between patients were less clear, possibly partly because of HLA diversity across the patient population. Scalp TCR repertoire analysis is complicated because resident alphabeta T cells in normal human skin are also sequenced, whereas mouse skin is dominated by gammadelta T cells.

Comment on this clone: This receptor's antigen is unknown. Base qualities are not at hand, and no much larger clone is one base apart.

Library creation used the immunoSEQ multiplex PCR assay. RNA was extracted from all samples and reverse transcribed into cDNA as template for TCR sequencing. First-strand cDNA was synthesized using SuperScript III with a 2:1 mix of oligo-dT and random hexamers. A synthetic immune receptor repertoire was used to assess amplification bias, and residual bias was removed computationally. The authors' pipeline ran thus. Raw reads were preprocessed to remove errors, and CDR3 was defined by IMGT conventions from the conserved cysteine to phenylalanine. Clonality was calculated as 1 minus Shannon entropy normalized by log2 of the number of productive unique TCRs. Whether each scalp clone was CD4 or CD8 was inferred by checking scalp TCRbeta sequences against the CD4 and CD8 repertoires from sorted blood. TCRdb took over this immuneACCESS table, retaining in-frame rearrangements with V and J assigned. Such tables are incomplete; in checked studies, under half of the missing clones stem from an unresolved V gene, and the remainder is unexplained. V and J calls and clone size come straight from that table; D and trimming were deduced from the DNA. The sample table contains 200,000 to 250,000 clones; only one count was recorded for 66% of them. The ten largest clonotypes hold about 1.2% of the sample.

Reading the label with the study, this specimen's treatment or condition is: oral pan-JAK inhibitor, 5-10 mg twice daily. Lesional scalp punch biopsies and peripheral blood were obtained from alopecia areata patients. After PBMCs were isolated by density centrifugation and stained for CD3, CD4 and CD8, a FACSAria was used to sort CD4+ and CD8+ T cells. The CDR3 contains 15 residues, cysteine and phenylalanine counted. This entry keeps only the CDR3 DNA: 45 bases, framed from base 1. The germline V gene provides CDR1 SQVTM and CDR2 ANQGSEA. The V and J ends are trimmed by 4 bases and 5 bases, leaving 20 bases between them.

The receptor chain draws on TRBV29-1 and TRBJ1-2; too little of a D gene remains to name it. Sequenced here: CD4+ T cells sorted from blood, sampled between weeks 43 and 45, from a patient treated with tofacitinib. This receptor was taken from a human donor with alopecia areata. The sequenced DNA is TGCAGCGTTGTCGTACAGTCAACCTTAAATTATGGCTACACCTTC. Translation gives CSVVVQSTLNYGYTF.